A selection of T cell receptor beta chains follows, all from one sample in a study of OX40 agonist ivuxolimab in advanced cancers. Sequenced by immunoSEQ multiplex PCR; TCRdb stores in-frame clones only, minus some. Among about 31,000 clones, approximately 91% were seen once, and the ten largest hold 38%. Source: CD4+ or CD8+ T cells sorted from blood, taken in a trial of the OX40 agonist ivuxolimab. The receptors were sampled from an adult with an advanced solid tumor such as melanoma, head and neck, liver or kidney cancer. CDR3s include the opening cysteine and the closing phenylalanine or tryptophan. The order of the fields is clone size, V gene, J gene, D gene, CDR3 protein, CDR3 DNA. A D gene is named only where the DNA matches it firmly. Clone size is not always given. Where it is, it says once, few, many or a class for expanded clones.

clone size: -
V gene: TRBV4-3
J gene: TRBJ2-1
D gene: -
CDR3 protein: CASSQDSGRSANEQFF
CDR3 DNA: TGCGCCAGCAGCCAAGATTCGGGGCGGTCGGCCAATGAGCAGTTCTTC

clone size: -
V gene: TRBV28
J gene: TRBJ2-5
D gene: -
CDR3 protein: CASSTTQLLVGGETQYF
CDR3 DNA: TGTGCCAGCAGTACCACTCAACTCTTGGTGGGCGGTGAGACCCAGTACTTC

clone size: -
V gene: TRBV9
J gene: TRBJ2-4
D gene: TRBD2
CDR3 protein: CASSVAGSGSRDIQYF
CDR3 DNA: TGTGCCAGCAGCGTAGCTGGGAGCGGGAGTCGGGACATTCAGTACTTC

clone size: -
V gene: TRBV9
J gene: TRBJ2-1
D gene: TRBD2
CDR3 protein: CASSGASGSYNEQFF
CDR3 DNA: TGTGCCAGCAGCGGGGCTAGCGGTTCCTACAATGAGCAGTTCTTC

clone size: few
V gene: TRBV10-3
J gene: TRBJ2-2
D gene: TRBD2
CDR3 protein: CAIRAGAGELFF
CDR3 DNA: TGTGCCATCAGGGCGGGAGCCGGGGAGCTGTTTTTT

clone size: -
V gene: TRBV29-1
J gene: TRBJ2-1
D gene: TRBD1
CDR3 protein: CSVDNGQVKRPGHSYNEQFF
CDR3 DNA: TGCAGCGTCGATAATGGACAGGTCAAACGCCCGGGACACTCCTACAATGAGCAGTTCTTC

clone size: -
V gene: TRBV19
J gene: TRBJ1-2
D gene: -
CDR3 protein: CASSPAGWNYGYTF
CDR3 DNA: TGTGCCAGTAGCCCCGCAGGGTGGAACTATGGCTACACCTTC

clone size: -
V gene: TRBV7-9
J gene: TRBJ2-1
D gene: TRBD2
CDR3 protein: CASSPGTSGSDEQFF
CDR3 DNA: TGTGCCAGCAGCCCTGGGACTAGCGGGAGCGATGAGCAGTTCTTC

clone size: -
V gene: TRBV29-1
J gene: TRBJ2-2
D gene: TRBD1
CDR3 protein: CSGTGGTGELFF
CDR3 DNA: TGCAGCGGAACAGGGGGCACCGGGGAGCTGTTTTTT

clone size: -
V gene: TRBV27
J gene: TRBJ2-4
D gene: -
CDR3 protein: CASSLGTLGHIQYF
CDR3 DNA: TGTGCCAGCAGTCTCGGGACCCTCGGCCACATTCAGTACTTC

clone size: once
V gene: TRBV10-2
J gene: TRBJ2-1
D gene: TRBD1
CDR3 protein: CASGTGTTYNEQFF
CDR3 DNA: TGCGCCAGCGGGACAGGGACTACCTACAATGAGCAGTTCTTC

clone size: -
V gene: TRBV5-1
J gene: TRBJ1-1
D gene: -
CDR3 protein: CASSFLAPGEAFF
CDR3 DNA: TGCGCCAGCAGCTTCCTCGCCCCAGGTGAAGCTTTCTTT

clone size: -
V gene: TRBV29-1
J gene: TRBJ2-2
D gene: -
CDR3 protein: CSVSGQVRGATGELFF
CDR3 DNA: TGCAGCGTTTCAGGTCAAGTCAGGGGAGCCACCGGGGAGCTGTTTTTT

clone size: -
V gene: TRBV7-2
J gene: TRBJ1-1
D gene: TRBD1
CDR3 protein: CASSWDSYTEAFF
CDR3 DNA: TGTGCCAGCAGCTGGGACAGCTACACTGAAGCTTTCTTT

clone size: -
V gene: TRBV27
J gene: TRBJ2-5
D gene: -
CDR3 protein: CASSLSTGTEETQYF
CDR3 DNA: TGTGCCAGCAGTTTATCTACAGGGACCGAAGAGACCCAGTACTTC

clone size: -
V gene: TRBV6-6
J gene: TRBJ2-3
D gene: -
CDR3 protein: CASSYSWGADTQYF
CDR3 DNA: TGTGCCAGCAGTTACTCATGGGGGGCAGATACGCAGTATTTT

clone size: -
V gene: TRBV7-9
J gene: TRBJ2-5
D gene: TRBD1
CDR3 protein: CASRPGTGVGRPQETQYF
CDR3 DNA: TGTGCCAGCAGACCCGGGACAGGGGTGGGACGGCCTCAAGAGACCCAGTACTTC

clone size: -
V gene: TRBV4-1
J gene: TRBJ2-1
D gene: -
CDR3 protein: CASSQDPPSSSYNEQFF
CDR3 DNA: TGCGCCAGCAGCCAAGATCCACCATCTAGCTCCTACAATGAGCAGTTCTTC

clone size: -
V gene: TRBV10-2
J gene: TRBJ1-1
D gene: -
CDR3 protein: CASSELVGNTEAFF
CDR3 DNA: TGCGCCAGCAGTGAGTTAGTAGGGAACACTGAAGCTTTCTTT

clone size: once
V gene: TRBV4-2
J gene: TRBJ2-6
D gene: -
CDR3 protein: CASSQDQGSGANVLTF
CDR3 DNA: TGTGCCAGCAGCCAAGATCAGGGCTCTGGGGCCAACGTCCTGACTTTC

clone size: -
V gene: TRBV19
J gene: TRBJ1-1
D gene: -
CDR3 protein: CASNFGMNTEAFF
CDR3 DNA: TGTGCCAGTAACTTCGGCATGAACACTGAAGCTTTCTTT

clone size: -
V gene: TRBV27
J gene: TRBJ2-7
D gene: TRBD2
CDR3 protein: CASSSWTSGINEQYF
CDR3 DNA: TGTGCCAGCAGTTCCTGGACTAGCGGGATTAACGAGCAGTACTTC

clone size: -
V gene: TRBV6-5
J gene: TRBJ2-1
D gene: TRBD2
CDR3 protein: CASSRAGSSYNEQFF
CDR3 DNA: TGTGCCAGCAGTAGAGCGGGAAGCTCCTACAATGAGCAGTTCTTC

clone size: -
V gene: TRBV21-1
J gene: TRBJ2-1
D gene: -
CDR3 protein: CASSTAPGLGYNEQFF
CDR3 DNA: TGTGCCAGCAGCACAGCCCCGGGACTAGGTTACAATGAGCAGTTCTTC

clone size: -
V gene: TRBV27
J gene: TRBJ2-2
D gene: TRBD2
CDR3 protein: CASSLSSGRGGGELFF
CDR3 DNA: TGTGCCAGCAGTTTATCTAGCGGGAGGGGTGGCGGGGAGCTGTTTTTT

clone size: -
V gene: TRBV27
J gene: TRBJ2-7
D gene: TRBD2
CDR3 protein: CASSPQAGGPGEQYF
CDR3 DNA: TGTGCCAGCAGTCCCCAAGCGGGAGGGCCTGGCGAGCAGTACTTC

clone size: -
V gene: TRBV19
J gene: TRBJ2-6
D gene: -
CDR3 protein: CASSPMSNSGANVLTF
CDR3 DNA: TGTGCCAGTAGCCCCATGAGCAACTCTGGGGCCAACGTCCTGACTTTC

clone size: -
V gene: TRBV4-2
J gene: TRBJ2-7
D gene: -
CDR3 protein: CASSQEGSGIYEQYF
CDR3 DNA: TGTGCCAGCAGCCAAGAGGGCAGCGGAATCTACGAGCAGTACTTC

clone size: -
V gene: TRBV11-1
J gene: TRBJ2-3
D gene: -
CDR3 protein: CASSTYSITDTQYF
CDR3 DNA: TGTGCCAGCAGCACCTACTCCATTACAGATACGCAGTATTTT

clone size: -
V gene: TRBV5-1
J gene: TRBJ1-2
D gene: -
CDR3 protein: CASRGDSEGYGYTF
CDR3 DNA: TGCGCCAGCAGGGGCGACAGCGAGGGGTATGGCTACACCTTC

clone size: -
V gene: TRBV6-4
J gene: TRBJ2-3
D gene: -
CDR3 protein: CASSERPQSTQYF
CDR3 DNA: TGTGCCAGCAGTGAGAGACCTCAGAGCACGCAGTATTTT

clone size: -
V gene: TRBV15
J gene: TRBJ1-2
D gene: -
CDR3 protein: CATSREDTTNYGYTF
CDR3 DNA: TGTGCCACCAGCAGAGAGGACACAACTAACTATGGCTACACCTTC